What follows describes a single T cell receptor beta chain. The data originate from a study of blood T cell repertoires in COVID-19. Measured with immunoSEQ multiplex PCR; TCRdb has only the in-frame clones, and not every one. The repertoire consists of under 35,000 clones, with 80% occurring once and the leading ten covering roughly 31%. The V gene end was trimmed by 4 bases and the J gene end by 8 bases; junction bases not matched to a gene: 7. Germline loops: CDR1 SGHRS, CDR2 YFSETQ. The CDR3 consists of 14 residues. The rearrangement joins TRBV5-1 to TRBJ1-4; the match to TRBD1 covers 8 bases. The sequence was collected from a man of 80 years or more with acute or convalescent COVID-19. Sequenced: peripheral blood. Written as DNA, the CDR3 is TGCGCCAGCAGCCTGACAGGGGCGGGGGAAAAACTGTTTTTT. This translates into CASSLTGAGEKLFF.